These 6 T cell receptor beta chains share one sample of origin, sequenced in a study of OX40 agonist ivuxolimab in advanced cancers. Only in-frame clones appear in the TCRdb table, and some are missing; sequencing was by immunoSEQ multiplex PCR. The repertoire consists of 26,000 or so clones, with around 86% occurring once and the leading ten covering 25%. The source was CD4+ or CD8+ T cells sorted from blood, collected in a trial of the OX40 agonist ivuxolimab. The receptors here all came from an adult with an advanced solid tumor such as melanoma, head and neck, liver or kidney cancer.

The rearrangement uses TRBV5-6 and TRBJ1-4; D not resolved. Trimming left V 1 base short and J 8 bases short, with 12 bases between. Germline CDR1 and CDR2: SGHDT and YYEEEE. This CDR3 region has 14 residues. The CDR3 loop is CASSLLYGDEKLFF. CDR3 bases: TGTGCCAGCAGCTTGCTGTATGGTGACGAAAAACTGTTTTTT.

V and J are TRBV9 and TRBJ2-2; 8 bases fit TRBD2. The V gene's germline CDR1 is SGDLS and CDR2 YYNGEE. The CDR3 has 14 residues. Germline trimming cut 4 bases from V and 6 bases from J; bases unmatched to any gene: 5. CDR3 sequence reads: CASSPTSGAGELFF. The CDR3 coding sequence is TGTGCCAGCAGCCCTACTAGCGGCGCCGGGGAGCTGTTTTTT.

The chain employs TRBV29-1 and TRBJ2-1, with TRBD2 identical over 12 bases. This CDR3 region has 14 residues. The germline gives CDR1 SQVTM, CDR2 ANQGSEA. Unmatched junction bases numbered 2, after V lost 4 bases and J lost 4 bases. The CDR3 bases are TGCAGCGTTGCTAGCGGGAGGGCTTACAATGAGCAGTTCTTC. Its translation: CSVASGRAYNEQFF.

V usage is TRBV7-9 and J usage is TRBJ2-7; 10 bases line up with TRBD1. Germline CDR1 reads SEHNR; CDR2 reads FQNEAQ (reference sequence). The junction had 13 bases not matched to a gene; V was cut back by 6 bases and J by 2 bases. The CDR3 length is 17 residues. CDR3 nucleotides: TGTGCCAGCAGTCCCGCAGCCCCCGGGACAGGGGCCTACGAGCAGTACTTC. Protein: CASSPAAPGTGAYEQYF.

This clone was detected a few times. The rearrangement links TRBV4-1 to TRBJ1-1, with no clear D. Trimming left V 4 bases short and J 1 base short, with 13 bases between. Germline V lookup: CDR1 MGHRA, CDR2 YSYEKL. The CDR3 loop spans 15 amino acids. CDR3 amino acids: CASSLPYSGNTEAFF. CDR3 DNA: TGCGCCAGCAGCCTCCCCTATTCGGGGAACACTGAAGCTTTCTTT.

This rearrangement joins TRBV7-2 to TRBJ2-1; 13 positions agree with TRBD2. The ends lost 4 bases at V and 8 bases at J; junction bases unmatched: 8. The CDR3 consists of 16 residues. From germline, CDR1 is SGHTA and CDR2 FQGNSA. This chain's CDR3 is CASSSTGTSGIDEQFF. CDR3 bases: TGTGCCAGCAGCTCAACTGGGACTAGCGGGATTGATGAGCAGTTCTTC.